The 28 T cell receptor beta chains given below trace back to one sample, sequenced in a study of cytomegalovirus exposure and HLA in healthy donors. In the PCR, 60 Vbeta and 13 Jbeta primers were used. Some clones are missing from TCRdb's copy, which holds only in-frame ones; the method was immunoSEQ multiplex PCR. The sample lists over 200,000 clones, approximately 68% seen once, with approximately 1.9% in the top ten. The sample taken for sequencing was PBMCs. These receptors were collected from a woman younger than 45 in good health and CMV-seronegative.

The chain recombines TRBV30 with TRBJ1-4; the D gene is possibly TRBD1 (6 bases). V lost 3 bases, J lost 6 bases, and 14 bases lay in between. From germline, CDR1 is GTSNPN and CDR2 SVGIG (reference sequence). CDR3 length: 14 residues. CDR3 nucleotide sequence: TGTGCCTGGAGACGACAGGACGAATATGAAAAACTGTTTTTT. It specifies CAWRRQDEYEKLFF. Full variable domain (remainder filled in from reference TRBV30 and TRBJ1-4): SQTIHQWPATLVQPVGSPLSLECTVEGTSNPNLYWYRQAAGRGLQLLFYSVGIGQISSEVPQNLSASRPQDRQFILSSKKLLLSDSGFYLCAWRRQDEYEKLFFGSGTQLSVL.

The chain recombines TRBV4-1 with TRBJ2-1; 9 bases align to TRBD2. Germline loops: CDR1 MGHRA, CDR2 YSYEKL. This CDR3 spans 15 amino acids. After removal of 4 bases from V and 4 bases from J, the junction contained 5 bases not matched to a gene. CDR3: CASSLVAGDYNEQFF. CDR3 bases: TGCGCCAGCAGCCTCGTAGCGGGGGATTACAATGAGCAGTTCTTC.

This chain connects TRBV11-2 to TRBJ2-1, with 12 bases that match TRBD2. The CDR3 extends over 15 amino acids. Germline V gives CDR1 SGHAT, CDR2 FQNNGV. Trimming cost V 2 bases and J 8 bases; bases outside gene matches: 4. This CDR3 is CASSLLAGGPHEQFF. The CDR3 DNA sequence: TGTGCCAGCAGCTTACTAGCGGGAGGGCCCCATGAGCAGTTCTTC. Based on the CDR3 plus reference TRBV11-2 and TRBJ2-1, the full variable domain is EAGVAQSPRYKIIEKRQSVAFWCNPISGHATLYWYQQILGQGPKLLIQFQNNGVVDDSQLPKDRFSAERLKGVDSTLKIQPAKLEDSAVYLCASSLLAGGPHEQFFGPGTRLTVL.

This chain uses TRBV9 with TRBJ1-1; the D is unclear. Germline CDR1 reads SGDLS; CDR2 reads YYNGEE. The CDR3 runs 14 residues. V was clipped by 0 bases and J by 6 bases, with 12 bases between them. The CDR3: CASSVGLGRPEAFF. The CDR3 region has the DNA TGTGCCAGCAGCGTAGGGTTAGGGAGGCCTGAAGCTTTCTTT.

This sequence joins TRBV9 and TRBJ1-2; 7 positions agree with TRBD1. CDR3 size: 15 residues. Looked up from germline, CDR1 is SGDLS and CDR2 is YYNGEE. Trimming removed 4 bases from V and 0 bases from J; junction bases left unmatched: 6. The DNA for the CDR3 is TGTGCCAGCAGCCCGCAGACAGGGCCTAACTATGGCTACACCTTC. Translation: CASSPQTGPNYGYTF.

The chain has TRBV6-4 and TRBJ2-1; the D gene is possibly TRBD2 (6 bases). From germline, CDR1 is MRHNA and CDR2 SNTAGT. The CDR3 has 13 residues. V lost 6 bases, J lost 10 bases, and 16 bases lay in between. In DNA, the CDR3 is TGTGCCAGCAGCCTCGTAACGGGAGTAGAGCAGTTCTTC. Amino acids: CASSLVTGVEQFF.

This sequence joins TRBV6-1 and TRBJ2-7; 9 positions agree with TRBD1. Germline assignment: CDR1 MNHNS and CDR2 SASEGT. This CDR3 comprises 18 residues. V lost 3 bases and J lost 3; bases outside the gene matches: 15. The CDR3 loop is CASSDEGRGQGVYYEQYF. DNA of the CDR3: TGTGCCAGCAGTGACGAGGGAAGGGGACAGGGAGTGTACTACGAGCAGTACTTC.

The chain is built from TRBV19 and TRBJ2-7; TRBD2 might be the D (6 bases). V lost 5 bases and J 2 bases, leaving 13 bases between the germline ends. This CDR3 is 14 amino acids long. Germline V gene sequence: CDR1 LNHDA, CDR2 SQIVND (reference sequence). Here the CDR3 reads CASSPHIAAYEQYF. The CDR3 coding sequence is TGTGCCAGTAGTCCCCATATAGCGGCCTACGAGCAGTACTTC.

In its sample, this clone was seen once. The V call is TRBV27, the J call TRBJ1-1; possibly TRBD1 for D (5 bases). Trimming removed 5 bases at V and 1 base at J, with 5 bases between. The CDR3 extends over 12 amino acids. The germline CDR1 and CDR2 sequences are MNHEY and SMNVEV (reference sequence). CDR3 loop: CASSQGNTEAFF. In DNA form, the CDR3 reads TGTGCCAGCAGTCAGGGGAACACTGAAGCTTTCTTT.

The chain recombines TRBV21-1 with TRBJ1-3. TRBV21-1 is a pseudogene. The CDR3 length is 18 residues. CDR3 nucleotides: TGTGCCAGCAGCGCTCTTGGATGGCGGGGATGGAATGGAAACACCATATATTTT. This encodes CASSALGWRGWNGNTIYF.

The chain employs TRBV30 and TRBJ2-7, with a weak D call TRBD1 (6 bases). Per germline, CDR1 GTSNPN and CDR2 SVGIG (reference sequence). Trimming cost V 4 bases and J 6 bases, with 16 bases left between them. The CDR3 is made up of 13 amino acids. CDR3 bases: TGTGCCTGGAATCAGGGGTTCGATATCGAGCAGTACTTC. This codes for CAWNQGFDIEQYF.

The genes are TRBV5-1 and TRBJ2-3; D possibly corresponds to TRBD2 (5 bases). V lost 2 bases to trimming and J lost 4 bases, with 8 bases between them. The CDR3 is 13 amino acids. In germline, CDR1 is SGHRS, CDR2 YFSETQ. The CDR3 DNA reads TGCGCCAGCAGCTTCGAGGGTCCAGATACGCAGTATTTT. Amino acids: CASSFEGPDTQYF.

The rearrangement joins TRBV11-2 to TRBJ2-7; 9 positions agree with TRBD1. The J segment lost 4 bases and the V segment lost 5 bases, leaving 9 bases of the junction unmatched. The CDR3 consists of 15 residues. The germline CDR1 and CDR2 sequences are SGHAT and FQNNGV. CDR3 coding DNA: TGTGCCAGCAGCCGGGCCCCGGACAGGGGTTACGAGCAGTACTTC. Its translation: CASSRAPDRGYEQYF.

On this clone itself: A read error may produce the germline difference seen at one junction end. The chain couples TRBV7-9 to TRBJ1-1, with D maybe TRBD1 (5 bases). This CDR3 is built from 17 residues. Per germline, CDR1 SEHNR and CDR2 FQNEAQ (reference sequence). DNA of the CDR3: TGTTCCAGCAGCTTTACCGGGACTCAGCCCGATGTGGTGAAGGCTTTCTTT. The encoded protein is CSSSFTGTQPDVVKAFF.

CDR3 protein: CASARLPGQINYGYTF. CDR3 bases: TGTGCCAGCGCTAGACTTCCGGGACAGATTAACTATGGCTACACCTTC. The chain combines TRBV18 with TRBJ1-2; 7 nucleotides match TRBD1. The germline CDR1 and CDR2 sequences are KGHSH and LQKENI. The CDR3 sequence is 16 residues long. V shed 8 bases, J shed 1 base, and the junction held 13 bases outside the gene matches.

The chain carries TRBV6-5 and TRBJ2-2; D may be TRBD1 (5 bases). The CDR3 contains 14 residues. Trimming took 5 bases from V and 0 from J, leaving 7 bases between them. Germline V CDR1 and CDR2: MNHEY, SVGAGI. The CDR3, as DNA: TGTGCCAGCAGTGCAGGGACGAACACCGGGGAGCTGTTTTTT. The encoded protein is CASSAGTNTGELFF.

V and J are TRBV5-6 and TRBJ2-7, with unresolved D. V shed 0 bases and J shed 2 bases, with 9 bases lying between them. The CDR3 spans 14 residues. Germline V gene data show CDR1 as SGHDT and CDR2 as YYEEEE. Here the CDR3 DNA reads TGTGCCAGCAGCTTGGCTACTACCACCTACGAGCAGTACTTC. Translating it yields CASSLATTTYEQYF.

This clone was observed a few times. This chain joins TRBV6-6 and TRBJ2-5; D is unresolved. From germline, CDR1 is MNHNY and CDR2 SVGAGI (reference sequence). CDR3 size: 11 residues. V was shortened by 6 bases and J by 11 bases, with 13 bases between the two germline ends. The CDR3 spells CASRLSSEQYF. CDR3 coding DNA: TGTGCCAGCAGGTTAAGTAGTGAGCAGTACTTC.

The chain links TRBV27 to TRBJ2-7, with 9 bases lining up with TRBD2. Germline-derived CDR1 and CDR2 are MNHEY and SMNVEV (reference sequence). V shed 4 bases, J shed 0 bases, and the junction held 1 base outside the gene matches. CDR3 length: 14 residues. CDR3 nucleotides: TGTGCCAGCAGTTATAGCGGGAGCTCCTACGAGCAGTACTTC. Encoded protein: CASSYSGSSYEQYF.

The chain carries TRBV5-1 and TRBJ1-4; 10 positions agree with TRBD1. V lost 3 bases and J lost 7; bases outside the gene matches: 3. The CDR3 is 14 amino acids. Germline V CDR1 and CDR2: SGHRS, YFSETQ. The CDR3 region is CASSYRDRGEKLFF. CDR3 DNA sequence: TGCGCCAGCAGCTACCGGGACAGGGGTGAAAAACTGTTTTTT. The complete variable domain, with remaining parts taken from reference TRBV5-1 and TRBJ1-4, reads KAGVTQTPRYLIKTRGQQVTLSCSPISGHRSVSWYQQTPGQGLQFLFEYFSETQRNKGNFPGRFSGRQFSNSRSEMNVSTLELGDSALYLCASSYRDRGEKLFFGSGTQLSVL.

V gene TRBV5-5 combines with J gene TRBJ2-3; D possibly corresponds to TRBD1 (6 bases). The CDR3 runs 15 residues. From germline, CDR1 is SGHKS and CDR2 YYEKEE (reference sequence). V was shortened by 2 bases and J by 2 bases, with 12 bases between the two germline ends. CDR3 region: CASSFGRGNTDTQYF. CDR3 coding DNA: TGTGCCAGCAGCTTTGGCAGGGGCAACACAGATACGCAGTATTTT.

The chain employs TRBV7-9 and TRBJ2-7; 11 positions agree with TRBD1. Germline CDR1 and CDR2: SEHNR and FQNEAQ (reference sequence). The CDR3 totals 14 residues. The junction had 4 bases not matched to a gene; V was cut back by 3 bases and J by 6 bases. CDR3 DNA: TGTGCCAGCAGCTTTGGACAGGGGGCGACCGAGCAGTACTTC. Protein product: CASSFGQGATEQYF.

This chain joins TRBV6-6 and TRBJ1-1; D might be TRBD1 (5 bases). Trimming removed 5 bases at V and 6 bases at J, with 19 bases between. The V gene's germline CDR1 is MNHNY and CDR2 SVGAGI (reference sequence). The CDR3 is made up of 15 amino acids. For the CDR3, the DNA is TGTGCCAGCAGTCGAGGGACGGGAGTTCGTCCTGAAGCTTTCTTT. This gives the protein CASSRGTGVRPEAFF.

On this clone itself: At one boundary the junction diverges from the germline segment, which might be a read error. The chain uses TRBV29-1 and TRBJ2-7, with TRBD2 matching 10 bases. Germline CDR1 is SQVTM and CDR2 is ANQGSEA. CDR3 length: 13 residues. CDR3 bases: TGCAGCGTCGGGGGGGGAGGACTAGCGGAGGACGTCTTC. It encodes CSVGGGGLAEDVF.

The chain recombines TRBV2 with TRBJ1-2; TRBD1 matches at 8 bases. The germline gives CDR1 SNHLY, CDR2 FYNNEI. The CDR3 totals 13 residues. Trimming at V came to 7 bases and at J to 4 bases, leaving 5 bases not matched to a gene. CDR3 loop: CASTLDRGYGYTF. CDR3 DNA: TGTGCCAGCACTCTAGACAGGGGCTATGGCTACACCTTC.

The rearrangement links TRBV5-1 to TRBJ2-1, with D maybe TRBD2 (6 bases). V was clipped by 0 bases and J by 0 bases, with 13 bases between them. This CDR3 is built from 17 residues. Germline V lookup: CDR1 SGHRS, CDR2 YFSETQ. The CDR3 DNA is TGCGCCAGCAGCTTGGGGTGGCGGGACCACTCCTACAATGAGCAGTTCTTC. Amino acids: CASSLGWRDHSYNEQFF.

The chain is built from TRBV7-9 and TRBJ1-2; D may be TRBD1 (6 bases). The CDR3 extends over 15 amino acids. Germline V gene lookup returns CDR1 SEHNR and CDR2 FQNEAQ (reference sequence). V shed 2 bases and J shed 1 base, with 11 bases lying between them. The CDR3 loop reads CASSLFGQNNYGYTF. For the CDR3, the DNA is TGTGCCAGCAGCTTATTCGGACAGAATAACTATGGCTACACCTTC.

This clone was seen just once. This chain joins TRBV11-2 and TRBJ2-4; 7 bases line up with TRBD1. Germline assignment: CDR1 SGHAT and CDR2 FQNNGV. The CDR3 totals 12 residues. V trimming: 5 bases; J trimming: 9 bases; junction bases outside the gene matches: 4. CDR3 amino acids: CASSRDSSIQYF. The CDR3 coding sequence is TGTGCCAGCAGCAGGGACAGTAGCATTCAGTACTTC.